This passage covers 15 T cell receptor beta chains from one sample sequenced in a study of T cell clonality in common variable immunodeficiency (dated by TCRdb to 2014 to 2015). Library prep was done by the immunoSEQ multiplex PCR assay. Here the immuneACCESS table is served through TCRdb, limited to in-frame sequences with V and J called. Missing clones are a known gap in these copies; in checked studies unresolved V genes cover under half, and the rest lacks a known reason. In this sample, more than 30,000 clones appear, none counted once only. The ten top clones hold about 4.5% of the sample. The sample was peripheral blood mononuclear cells. The receptors derive from a person aged 18 to 75 in good health.

A note on this clone: The DNA ends 3 residues before the CDR3 does, and the rest of the CDR3 is filled in from the germline J gene. This chain joins TRBV7-8 and TRBJ2-5, with D uncertain. The length of the CDR3 is 14 residues. Germline V gene data show CDR1 as SGHVS and CDR2 as FQNEAQ. The V and J ends lost 2 bases and 2 bases respectively, with 9 bases between them. CDR3 DNA (partial): TGTGCCAGCAGCTTAACGCTAGATCAAGAGACC. Amino acids: CASSLTLDQET. The entire CDR3 sequence reads CASSLTLDQETQYF. Variable domain in full (rest from reference TRBV7-8 and TRBJ2-5): GAGVSQSPRYKVAKRGQDVALRCDPISGHVSLFWYQQALGQGPEFLTYFQNEAQLDKSGLPSDRFFAERPEGSVSTLKIQRTQQEDSAVYLCASSLTLDQETQYFGPGTRLLVL.

This clone was recorded at least ten times. The CDR3 is cut off 3 residues early in the read; its end comes from the germline J gene. The rearrangement links TRBV11-3 to TRBJ2-3; D not certain. The germline V gene encodes CDR1 SGHNT and CDR2 YENEEA. The CDR3 is 12 amino acids. Trimming removed 3 bases at V and 3 bases at J, with 4 bases between. Here the CDR3 reads CASSFRTDTQYF. CDR3 DNA, as far as it was read: TGTGCCAGCAGCTTTCGTACAGATACG.

This clone has a count of ten or more. The read terminates 3 residues before the CDR3 end, so the remaining end is supplied by the germline J gene. The chain carries TRBV29-1 and TRBJ1-2; no definite D call. Germline assignment: CDR1 SQVTM and CDR2 ANQGSEA. CDR3 size: 14 residues. Trimming left V 1 base short and J 1 base short, with 10 bases between. CDR3 amino acids: CSVEAGQDNYGYTF. CDR3 DNA (partial): TGCAGCGTTGAAGCTGGGCAAGATAACTATGGC.

Regarding this clone: The read ends 3 residues shy of where the CDR3 ends; the end is completed using the germline J gene. This chain uses TRBV11-2 with TRBJ2-1; a possible D gene is TRBD1 (6 bases). CDR1 and CDR2 (germline): SGHAT, FQNNGV. This CDR3 contains 13 residues. V shed 3 bases and J shed 4 bases, with 7 bases lying between them. CDR3 loop: CASSFGQYNEQFF. CDR3 DNA (partial): TGTGCCAGCAGCTTCGGACAGTACAATGAG. Looking up the rest from reference TRBV11-2 and TRBJ2-1 gives the full variable domain: EAGVAQSPRYKIIEKRQSVAFWCNPISGHATLYWYQQILGQGPKLLIQFQNNGVVDDSQLPKDRFSAERLKGVDSTLKIQPAKLEDSAVYLCASSFGQYNEQFFGPGTRLTVL.

CDR3 residues: CASSPGQNQGQYF. Incomplete CDR3 DNA: TGTGCCAGCTCACCCGGACAGAATCAGGGT. This chain connects TRBV18 to TRBJ2-4, with D tentatively TRBD1 (6 bases). From the germline J gene comes the end of the CDR3, since the read stops 3 residues before it. This CDR3 has 13 amino acids. The germline V gene has CDR1 KGHSH and CDR2 LQKENI.

In this sample, this clone turned up a few times. Sequencing ends 3 residues short of the CDR3 end; the germline J gene provides the rest. The chain has TRBV18 and TRBJ1-2; possibly TRBD1 for D (5 bases). In germline, CDR1 is KGHSH, CDR2 LQKENI. This CDR3 has 17 residues. Deletions cut 1 base from V and 2 bases from J, with 17 bases between. The sequenced CDR3 bases are TGTGCCAGCTCACCACAAAGTATAAGCAGGGAGAACTATGGC. Translated, it gives CASSPQSISRENYG. The whole CDR3 protein is CASSPQSISRENYGYTF.

This clone was detected ten times or more. The CDR3 sequence: CASSRLDGETQYF. Partial CDR3 DNA: TGTGCCAGCAGTCGACTAGACGGAGAGACC. The genes are TRBV12-3 or TRBV12-4 and TRBJ2-5, with D perhaps matching TRBD2 (6 bases). The sequence runs out 3 residues before the end of the CDR3; the remainder is reconstructed from the germline J gene. With 5 bases removed from V and 4 bases from J, the gap between germline ends came to 11 bases. CDR3 length equals 13 residues.

This clone was detected ten times or more. The CDR3 end is not reached by the read, which stops 3 residues before it; the germline J gene fills it in. The rearrangement uses TRBV5-4 and TRBJ2-3, with 9 bases identical to TRBD2. The germline CDR1 and CDR2 sequences are SGHNT and YYREEE (reference sequence). The CDR3 length is 16 residues. V lost 7 bases to trimming and J lost 2 bases; unmatched junction nucleotides: 11. The CDR3 reads CASGRALAGSTDTQYF. The part of the CDR3 DNA that was read is TGTGCCAGCGGGAGGGCTCTAGCGGGGTCCACAGATACG.

About this clone itself: The observed sequence ends 3 residues before the CDR3 terminus, with the missing tail filled in from the germline J gene. J is TRBJ2-1 and V is TRBV11-3; D gene ambiguous. V was cut by 0 bases and J by 7 bases, with 10 bases left in between. Germline lookup yields CDR1 SGHNT and CDR2 YENEEA. The length of the CDR3 is 14 residues. CDR3 region: CASSLDSRRNEQFF. The part of the CDR3 DNA that was read is TGTGCCAGCAGCTTAGATTCCAGGCGAAATGAG.

In this sample, this clone turned up many times. The missing CDR3 end, 3 residues past where the read stops, is filled in from the germline J gene. The rearrangement uses TRBV2 and TRBJ2-1; 10 bases agree with TRBD1. This CDR3 spans 13 amino acids. V shed 5 bases and J 9 bases; nucleotides not matched to a gene: 4. Per germline, CDR1 SNHLY and CDR2 FYNNEI. CDR3 sequence: CASSWDRGGEQFF. CDR3 bases read: TGTGCCAGCAGTTGGGACAGGGGCGGTGAG.

In the case of this clone: The read falls 3 residues short of the CDR3 end, and the missing part is taken from the germline J gene. V gene TRBV19 combines with J gene TRBJ1-2; possibly TRBD1 for D (5 bases). The V gene's germline CDR1 is LNHDA and CDR2 SQIVND (reference sequence). The CDR3 sequence is 15 residues long. Incomplete CDR3 DNA: TGTGCCAGTAGTTCCGGGACCCGGGGGGTATACGAC. The encoded protein is CASSSGTRGVYD. The entire CDR3 sequence reads CASSSGTRGVYDYTF.

At least ten counts were recorded for this clone. The read ends 3 residues early relative to the CDR3; the germline J gene fills the gap. This chain links TRBV19 with TRBJ2-2; weak D call: TRBD2 (6 bases). V was clipped by 6 bases and J by 1 base, with 15 bases between them. This CDR3 has 16 residues. In germline, CDR1 is LNHDA, CDR2 SQIVND (reference sequence). CDR3 DNA, as far as it was read: TGTGCCAGTAGCCTCCGGGCGGGGAGGAACACCGGGGAG. Amino acids: CASSLRAGRNTGE. In full, the CDR3 reads CASSLRAGRNTGELFF. The whole variable domain, remainder taken from reference TRBV19 and TRBJ2-2, is DGGITQSPKYLFRKEGQNVTLSCEQNLNHDAMYWYRQDPGQGLRLIYYSQIVNDFQKGDIAEGYSVSREKKESFPLTVTSAQKNPTAFYLCASSLRAGRNTGELFFGEGSRLTVL.

At least ten counts were recorded for this clone. The observed sequence ends 3 residues before the CDR3 terminus, with the missing tail filled in from the germline J gene. This chain uses TRBV5-4 with TRBJ2-2, with 12 nucleotides matching TRBD2. Losses at the gene ends were 4 bases for V and 6 bases for J; bases not matched to a gene: 7. Germline lookup yields CDR1 SGHNT and CDR2 YYREEE (reference sequence). The CDR3 sequence is 16 residues long. Incomplete CDR3 DNA: TGTGCCAGCAGCGATCCGACTAGCGGGAGTGCCGGGGAG. It is translated as CASSDPTSGSAGE. From start to end, the CDR3 is CASSDPTSGSAGELFF.

Of note for this clone: The read ends 3 residues before the CDR3 terminus; that terminus is restored from the germline J gene. The rearrangement links TRBV2 to TRBJ1-4; D gene unclear. CDR1 is SNHLY and CDR2 is FYNNEI in the germline V gene. The CDR3 length is 14 residues. Trimming removed 8 bases from V and 3 bases from J, with 13 bases in between. The CDR3 spells CASASQTANEKLFF. CDR3 DNA, as far as it was read: TGTGCCAGCGCGTCCCAAACAGCTAATGAAAAA.

This clone was picked up many times. From the germline J gene comes the end of the CDR3, since the read stops 3 residues before it. The V gene is TRBV5-1, the J gene TRBJ1-1, with unresolved D. The V end lost 4 bases, the J end lost 4 bases, and 14 bases lay between the germline ends. CDR3 size: 14 residues. Germline values: CDR1 SGHRS, CDR2 YFSETQ. The sequenced part of the CDR3 DNA is TGCGCCAGCAGCCAAACCGCCTCGGGCACTGAA. It encodes CASSQTASGTE. The full CDR3 protein is CASSQTASGTEAFF.